These 5 T cell receptor beta chains came from one sample sequenced in a study of cytomegalovirus exposure and HLA in healthy donors. PCR used 60 Vbeta primers and 13 Jbeta primers. Sequencing was performed with immunoSEQ multiplex PCR; in TCRdb, only in-frame clones are kept and a portion is missing. The sample records 150,000 to 200,000 clones, 70% to 90% being singletons. Material for sequencing was PBMCs. These receptors were collected from a young man in good health and CMV-seropositive.

This chain uses TRBV30 with TRBJ1-3, with D hard to call. This CDR3 has 14 residues. The V gene's germline CDR1 is GTSNPN and CDR2 SVGIG (reference sequence). V gave up 5 bases and J gave up 2 bases, with 13 bases separating them. DNA of the CDR3: TGTGCCTGGGGTACCCCCCGGGCTGGAAACACCATATATTTT. Protein: CAWGTPRAGNTIYF. The entire variable domain, with the rest obtained from reference TRBV30 and TRBJ1-3, is as follows: SQTIHQWPATLVQPVGSPLSLECTVEGTSNPNLYWYRQAAGRGLQLLFYSVGIGQISSEVPQNLSASRPQDRQFILSSKKLLLSDSGFYLCAWGTPRAGNTIYFGEGSWLTVV.

This sequence joins TRBV18 and TRBJ2-3; D unresolved. Trimming stripped 5 bases from V and 2 bases from J, with 11 bases between. CDR3 length: 14 amino acids. From germline, CDR1 is KGHSH and CDR2 LQKENI. Written as DNA, the CDR3 is TGTGCCAGCTCAAAAAACTCCGACACAGATACGCAGTATTTT. It codes for CASSKNSDTDTQYF.

In this sample, this clone turned up once. This chain joins TRBV2 and TRBJ2-5; the D gene is possibly TRBD2 (7 bases). Trimming pared 4 bases from V and 2 bases from J, leaving 17 bases between. CDR3 length equals 16 residues. Germline V gene lookup returns CDR1 SNHLY and CDR2 FYNNEI. The CDR3 DNA reads as TGTGCCAGCAGTGGGGGGGGCTTGGGAGAACAAGAGACCCAGTACTTC. This translates into CASSGGGLGEQETQYF.

Here the CDR3 DNA reads TGCGCCAGCAGTGGAGTGGGGCCCAACTATGGCTACACCTTC. Amino acid sequence: CASSGVGPNYGYTF. The chain links TRBV10-2 to TRBJ1-2, with D possibly TRBD1 on 5 matching bases. Germline V CDR1 and CDR2: WSHSY, SAAADI. The V end was cut by 4 bases, the J end by 2 bases, with 11 bases between. The CDR3 has 14 amino acids.

The rearrangement links TRBV5-1 to TRBJ2-1, with TRBD1 matching over 7 bases. Germline CDR1 reads SGHRS; CDR2 reads YFSETQ. This CDR3 is 15 amino acids long. V shed 4 bases and J 1 base; nucleotides not matched to a gene: 5. This CDR3 reads CASSAGTDSYNEQFF. CDR3 DNA: TGCGCCAGCAGCGCTGGGACAGATTCCTACAATGAGCAGTTCTTC.